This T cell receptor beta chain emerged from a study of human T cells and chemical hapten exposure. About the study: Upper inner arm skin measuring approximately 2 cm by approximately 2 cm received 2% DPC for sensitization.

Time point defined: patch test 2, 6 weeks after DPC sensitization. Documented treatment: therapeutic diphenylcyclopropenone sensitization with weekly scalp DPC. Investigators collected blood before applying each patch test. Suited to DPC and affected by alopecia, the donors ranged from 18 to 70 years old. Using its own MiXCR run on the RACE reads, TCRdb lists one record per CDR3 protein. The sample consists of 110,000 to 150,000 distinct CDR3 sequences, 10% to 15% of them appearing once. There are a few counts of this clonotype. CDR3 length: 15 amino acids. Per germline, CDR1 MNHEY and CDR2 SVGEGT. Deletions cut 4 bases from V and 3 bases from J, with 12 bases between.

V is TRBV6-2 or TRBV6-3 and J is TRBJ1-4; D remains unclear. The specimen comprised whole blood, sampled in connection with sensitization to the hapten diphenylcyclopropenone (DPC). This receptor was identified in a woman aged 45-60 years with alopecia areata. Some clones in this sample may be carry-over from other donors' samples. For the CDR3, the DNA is TGTGCCAGCAGTTTTACGGGCTCGGCTAATGAAAAACTGTTTTTT. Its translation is CASSFTGSANEKLFF.